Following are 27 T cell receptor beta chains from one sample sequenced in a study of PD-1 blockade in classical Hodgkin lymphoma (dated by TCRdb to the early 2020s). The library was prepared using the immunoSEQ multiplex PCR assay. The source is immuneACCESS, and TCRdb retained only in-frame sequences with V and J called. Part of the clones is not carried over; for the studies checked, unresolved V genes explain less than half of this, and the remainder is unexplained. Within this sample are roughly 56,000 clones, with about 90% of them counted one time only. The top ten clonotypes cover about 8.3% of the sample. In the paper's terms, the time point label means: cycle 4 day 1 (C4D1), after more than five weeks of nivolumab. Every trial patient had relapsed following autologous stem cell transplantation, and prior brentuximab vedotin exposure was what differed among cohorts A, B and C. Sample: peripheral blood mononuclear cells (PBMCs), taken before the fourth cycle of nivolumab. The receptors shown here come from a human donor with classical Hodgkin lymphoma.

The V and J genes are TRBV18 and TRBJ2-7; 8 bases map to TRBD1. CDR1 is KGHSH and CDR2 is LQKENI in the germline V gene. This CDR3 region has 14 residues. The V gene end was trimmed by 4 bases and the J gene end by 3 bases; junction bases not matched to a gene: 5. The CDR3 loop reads CASSRTGFDYEQYF. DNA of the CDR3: TGTGCCAGCTCACGGACAGGGTTTGACTACGAGCAGTACTTC.

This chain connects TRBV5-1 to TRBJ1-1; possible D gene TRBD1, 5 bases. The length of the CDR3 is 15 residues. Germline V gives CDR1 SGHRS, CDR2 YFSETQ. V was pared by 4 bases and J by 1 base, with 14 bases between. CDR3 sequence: CASSLDQGRNTEAFF. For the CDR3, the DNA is TGCGCCAGCAGCCTGGATCAGGGCCGGAACACTGAAGCTTTCTTT.

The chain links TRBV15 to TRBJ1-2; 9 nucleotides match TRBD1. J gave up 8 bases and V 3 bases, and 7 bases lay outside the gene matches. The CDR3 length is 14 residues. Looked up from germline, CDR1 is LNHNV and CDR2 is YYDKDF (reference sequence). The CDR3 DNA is TGTGCCACCAGCAGGGACAGGGGATATTGGGGCTACACCTTC. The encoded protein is CATSRDRGYWGYTF.

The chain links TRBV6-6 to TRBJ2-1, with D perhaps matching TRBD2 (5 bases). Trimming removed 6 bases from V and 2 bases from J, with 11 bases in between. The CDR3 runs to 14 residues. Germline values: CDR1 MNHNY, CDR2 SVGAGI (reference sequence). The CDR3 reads CASSPSGAYNEQFF. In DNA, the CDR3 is TGTGCCAGCAGCCCCTCCGGGGCCTACAATGAGCAGTTCTTC.

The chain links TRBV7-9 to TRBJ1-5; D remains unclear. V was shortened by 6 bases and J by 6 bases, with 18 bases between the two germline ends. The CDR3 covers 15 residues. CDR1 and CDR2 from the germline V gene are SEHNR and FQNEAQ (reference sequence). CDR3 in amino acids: CASSSDGVMSQPQHF. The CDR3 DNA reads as TGTGCCAGCAGTTCGGACGGGGTGATGAGTCAGCCCCAGCATTTT.

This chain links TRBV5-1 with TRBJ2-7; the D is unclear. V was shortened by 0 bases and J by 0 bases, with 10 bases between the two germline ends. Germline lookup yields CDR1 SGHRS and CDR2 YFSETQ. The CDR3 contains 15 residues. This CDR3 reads CASSLEGRGSYEQYF. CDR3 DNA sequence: TGCGCCAGCAGCTTGGAAGGCAGAGGCTCCTACGAGCAGTACTTC.

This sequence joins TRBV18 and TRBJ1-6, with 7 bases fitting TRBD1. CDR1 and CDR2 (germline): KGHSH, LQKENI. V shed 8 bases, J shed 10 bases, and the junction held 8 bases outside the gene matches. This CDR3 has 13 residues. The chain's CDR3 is CASGDSLDSPLHF. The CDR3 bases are TGTGCCAGCGGGGACAGTCTTGACTCACCCCTCCACTTT.

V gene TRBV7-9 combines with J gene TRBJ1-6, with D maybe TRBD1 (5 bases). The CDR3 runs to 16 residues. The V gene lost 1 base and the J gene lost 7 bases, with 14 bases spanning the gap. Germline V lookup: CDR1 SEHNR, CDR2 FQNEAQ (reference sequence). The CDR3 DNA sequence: TGTGCCAGCAGCTTAGTGGGGGTTACGTGGAATTCACCCCTCCACTTT. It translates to CASSLVGVTWNSPLHF.

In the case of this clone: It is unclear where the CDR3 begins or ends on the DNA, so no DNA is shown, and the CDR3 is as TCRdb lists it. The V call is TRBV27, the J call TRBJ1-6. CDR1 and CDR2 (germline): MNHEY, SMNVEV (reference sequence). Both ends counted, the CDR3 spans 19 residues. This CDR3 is CASSLFLSGGELGNSPLHF.

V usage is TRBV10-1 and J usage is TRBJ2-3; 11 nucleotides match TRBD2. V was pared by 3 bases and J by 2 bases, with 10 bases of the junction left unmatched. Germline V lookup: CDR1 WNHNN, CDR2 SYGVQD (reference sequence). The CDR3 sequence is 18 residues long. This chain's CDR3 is CASSDPYSLAGDTDTQYF. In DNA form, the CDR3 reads TGCGCCAGCAGTGATCCCTATTCACTAGCGGGAGACACAGATACGCAGTATTTT.

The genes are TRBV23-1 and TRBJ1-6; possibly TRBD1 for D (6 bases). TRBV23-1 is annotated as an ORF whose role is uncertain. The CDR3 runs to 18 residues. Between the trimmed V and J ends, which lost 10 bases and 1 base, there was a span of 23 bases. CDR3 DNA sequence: TGCGCCACCCTTTGGGGGGGCTTAGGGATTTCCTATAATTCACCCCTCCACTTT. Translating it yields CATLWGGLGISYNSPLHF.

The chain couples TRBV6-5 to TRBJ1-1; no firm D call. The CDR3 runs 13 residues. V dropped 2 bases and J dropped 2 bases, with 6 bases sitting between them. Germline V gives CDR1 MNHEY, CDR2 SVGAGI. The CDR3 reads CASSYTANTEAFF. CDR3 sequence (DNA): TGTGCCAGCAGTTACACAGCTAACACTGAAGCTTTCTTT.

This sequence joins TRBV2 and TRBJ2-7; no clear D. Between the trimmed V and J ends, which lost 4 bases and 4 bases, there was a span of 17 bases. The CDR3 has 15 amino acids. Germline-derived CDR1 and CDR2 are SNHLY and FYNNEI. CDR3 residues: CASSAYSQPIYEQYF. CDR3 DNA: TGTGCCAGCAGTGCATACAGCCAACCTATTTACGAGCAGTACTTC.

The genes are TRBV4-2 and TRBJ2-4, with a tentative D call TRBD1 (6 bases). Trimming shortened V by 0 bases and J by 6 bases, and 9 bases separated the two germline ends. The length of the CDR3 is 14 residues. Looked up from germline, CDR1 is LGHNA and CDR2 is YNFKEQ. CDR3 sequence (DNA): TGTGCCAGCAGCCAAGAGGCACAGGGAAACATTCAGTACTTC. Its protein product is CASSQEAQGNIQYF.

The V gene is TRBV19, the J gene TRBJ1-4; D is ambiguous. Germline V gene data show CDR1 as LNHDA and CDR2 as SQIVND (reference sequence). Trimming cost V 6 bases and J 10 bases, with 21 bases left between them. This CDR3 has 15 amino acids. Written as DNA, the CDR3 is TGTGCCAGTAGCTCTATTACCCCCCGGGGAGTAAAACTGTTTTTT. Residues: CASSSITPRGVKLFF.

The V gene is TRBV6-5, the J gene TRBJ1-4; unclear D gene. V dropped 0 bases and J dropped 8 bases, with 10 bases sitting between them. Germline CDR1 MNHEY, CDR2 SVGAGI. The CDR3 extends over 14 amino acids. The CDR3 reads CASSYSGLGEKLFF. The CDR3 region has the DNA TGTGCCAGCAGTTACTCAGGGTTGGGGGAAAAACTGTTTTTT.

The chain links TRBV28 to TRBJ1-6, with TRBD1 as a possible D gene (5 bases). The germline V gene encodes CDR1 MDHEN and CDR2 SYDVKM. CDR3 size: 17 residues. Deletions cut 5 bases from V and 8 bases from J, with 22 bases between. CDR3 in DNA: TGTGCCAGCAGTGGAGGGTATGGCAGGGTACATGATTCACCCCTCCACTTT. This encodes CASSGGYGRVHDSPLHF.

As DNA, the CDR3 is TGTGCCAGCAGCCCCCGGGGCGCAGATACGCAGTATTTT. Translating gives CASSPRGADTQYF. The chain recombines TRBV5-4 with TRBJ2-3, with D tentatively TRBD1 or TRBD2 (5 bases each). The length of the CDR3 is 13 residues. CDR1 SGHNT and CDR2 YYREEE come from the germline V gene (reference sequence). With 4 bases removed from V and 4 bases from J, the gap between germline ends came to 10 bases. The full variable domain, its missing parts supplied by reference TRBV5-4 and TRBJ2-3, is ETGVTQSPTHLIKTRGQQVTLRCSSQSGHNTVSWYQQALGQGPQFIFQYYREEENGRGNFPPRFSGLQFPNYSSELNVNALELDDSALYLCASSPRGADTQYFGPGTRLTVL.

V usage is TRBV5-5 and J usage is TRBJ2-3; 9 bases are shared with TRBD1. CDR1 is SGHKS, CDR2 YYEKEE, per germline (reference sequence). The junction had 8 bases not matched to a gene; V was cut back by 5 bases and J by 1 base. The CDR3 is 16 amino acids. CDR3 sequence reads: CASSKEDRGGTDTQYF. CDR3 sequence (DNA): TGTGCCAGCAGTAAAGAGGACAGGGGAGGCACAGATACGCAGTATTTT. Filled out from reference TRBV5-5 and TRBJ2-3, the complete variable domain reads DAGVTQSPTHLIKTRGQQVTLRCSPISGHKSVSWYQQVLGQGPQFIFQYYEKEERGRGNFPDRFSARQFPNYSSELNVNALLLGDSALYLCASSKEDRGGTDTQYFGPGTRLTVL.

For the CDR3, the DNA is TGCGCCAGCAGCTCGACCAGGGGCGATGGCTACACCTTC. Residues: CASSSTRGDGYTF. This sequence joins TRBV5-1 and TRBJ1-2; a possible D gene is TRBD1 (6 bases). In germline, CDR1 is SGHRS, CDR2 YFSETQ. V lost 3 bases to trimming and J lost 6 bases, with 12 bases between them. This CDR3 has 13 residues.

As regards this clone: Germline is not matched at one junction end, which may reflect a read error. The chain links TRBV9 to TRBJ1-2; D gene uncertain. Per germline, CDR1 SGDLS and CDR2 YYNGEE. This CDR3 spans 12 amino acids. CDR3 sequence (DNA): TGTGCCAGCAGCCCTGCGGACTACGGCTACACCTTC. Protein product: CASSPADYGYTF.

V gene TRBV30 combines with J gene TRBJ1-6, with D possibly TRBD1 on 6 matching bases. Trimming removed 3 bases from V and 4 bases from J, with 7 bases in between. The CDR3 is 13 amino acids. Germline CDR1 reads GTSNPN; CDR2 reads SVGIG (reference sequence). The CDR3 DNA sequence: TGTGCCTGGAGGGACAGATATAATTCACCCCTCCACTTT. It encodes CAWRDRYNSPLHF.

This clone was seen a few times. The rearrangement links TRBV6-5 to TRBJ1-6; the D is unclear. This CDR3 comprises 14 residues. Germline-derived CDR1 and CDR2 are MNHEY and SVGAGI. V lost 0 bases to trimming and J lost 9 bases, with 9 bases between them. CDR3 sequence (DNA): TGTGCCAGCAGTTACTCGAATGGGATTTCACCCCTCCACTTT. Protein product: CASSYSNGISPLHF.

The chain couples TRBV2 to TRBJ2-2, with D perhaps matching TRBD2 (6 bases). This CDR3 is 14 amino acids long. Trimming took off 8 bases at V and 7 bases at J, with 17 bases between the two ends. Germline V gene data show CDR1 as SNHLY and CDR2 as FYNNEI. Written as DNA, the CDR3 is TGTGCCAGCGGGGGGTCAGGGTACGACGGGGAGCTGTTTTTT. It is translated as CASGGSGYDGELFF.

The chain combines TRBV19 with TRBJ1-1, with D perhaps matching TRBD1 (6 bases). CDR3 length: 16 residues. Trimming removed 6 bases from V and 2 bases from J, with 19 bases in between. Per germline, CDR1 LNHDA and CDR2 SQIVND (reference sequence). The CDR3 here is CASRTTGGDSNTEAFF. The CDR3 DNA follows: TGTGCCAGTAGGACGACGGGGGGCGACAGCAACACTGAAGCTTTCTTT.

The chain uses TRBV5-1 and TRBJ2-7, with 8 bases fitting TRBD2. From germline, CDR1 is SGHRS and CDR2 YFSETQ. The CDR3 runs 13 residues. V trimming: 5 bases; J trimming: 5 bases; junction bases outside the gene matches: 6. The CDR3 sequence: CASRGSGDHEQYF. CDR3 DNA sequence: TGCGCCAGCAGGGGTAGCGGGGACCACGAGCAGTACTTC.

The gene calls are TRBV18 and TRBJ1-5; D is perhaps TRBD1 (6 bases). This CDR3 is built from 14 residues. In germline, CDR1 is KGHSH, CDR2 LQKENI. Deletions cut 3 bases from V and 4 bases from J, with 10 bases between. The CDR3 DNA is TGTGCCAGCTCACCCGGGACACCGAATCAGCCCCAGCATTTT. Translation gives CASSPGTPNQPQHF.